What follows describes a single T cell receptor beta chain. Its cognate antigen is unknown. This CDR3 is built from 15 residues. J gave up 5 bases and V 4 bases, and 7 bases lay outside the gene matches. The germline V gene encodes CDR1 MGHRA and CDR2 YSYEKL. The entry originates in a study of response to subunit inactivated influenza vaccine. Study findings and constraints: With each seasonal influenza vaccination, the authors suggested, few new T cells are recruited.

TCRdb reprocessed the RT-PCR reads via MiXCR and lists one record per CDR3 protein. The sample carries 600,000 to 850,000 distinct CDR3 sequences, about 14% recorded once. Sequenced here: PBMCs from blood, sampled 14 days before vaccination. This TCR derives from a middle-aged man who received an inactivated influenza vaccine. This chain uses TRBV4-1 with TRBJ2-3; TRBD2 matches at 9 bases. CDR3 coding DNA: TGCGCCAGCAGCCTGGGGGCGGGGGGGAGAGATACGCAGTATTTT. Its translation: CASSLGAGGRDTQYF.